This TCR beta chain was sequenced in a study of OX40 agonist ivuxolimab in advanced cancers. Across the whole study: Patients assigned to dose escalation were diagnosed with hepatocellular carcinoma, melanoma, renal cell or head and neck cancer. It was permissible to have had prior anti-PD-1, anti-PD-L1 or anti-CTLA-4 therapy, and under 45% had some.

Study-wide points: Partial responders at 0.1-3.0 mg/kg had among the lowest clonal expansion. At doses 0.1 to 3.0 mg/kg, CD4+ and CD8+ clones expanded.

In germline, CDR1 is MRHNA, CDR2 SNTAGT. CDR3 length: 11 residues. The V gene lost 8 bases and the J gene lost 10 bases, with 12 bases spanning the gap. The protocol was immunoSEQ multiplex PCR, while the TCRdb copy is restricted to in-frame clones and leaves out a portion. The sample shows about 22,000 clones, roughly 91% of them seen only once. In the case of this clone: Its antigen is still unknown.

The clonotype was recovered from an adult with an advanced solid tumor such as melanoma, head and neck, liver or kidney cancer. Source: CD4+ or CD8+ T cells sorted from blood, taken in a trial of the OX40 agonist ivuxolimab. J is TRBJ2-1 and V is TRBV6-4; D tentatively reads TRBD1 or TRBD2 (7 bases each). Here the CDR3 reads CASSRGGEQFF. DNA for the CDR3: TGTGCCAGCTCCAGGGGGGGGGAGCAGTTCTTC.